This TCR beta chain was obtained from a study of shared clonotypes between healthy human individuals. Study-wide background: Donors consisted of a couple of women and a few men between 18 and 49.

Sequencing was performed with immunoSEQ multiplex PCR; in TCRdb, only in-frame clones are kept and a portion is missing. The sample shows about 1 million clones, roughly 80% of them seen only once. Trimming took off 3 bases at V and 4 bases at J, with 12 bases between the two ends. There are 15 residues in the CDR3. Germline V gene lookup returns CDR1 MRHNA and CDR2 SNTAGT. The clonotype was recovered from a man younger than 35 in good health. The sample comprised memory CD4+ T cells sorted from blood. The sample's subset: CD45RA-negative fraction. The V call is TRBV6-4, the J call TRBJ2-2; D might be TRBD1 (5 bases). The DNA for the CDR3 is TGTGCCAGCAGTGAACAGGCGAGTCCCACCGGGGAGCTGTTTTTT. It encodes CASSEQASPTGELFF.